A selection of T cell receptor beta chains follows, all from one sample in a study of blood T cell repertoires in COVID-19. Sequenced by immunoSEQ multiplex PCR; TCRdb stores in-frame clones only, minus some. The repertoire holds hundreds of thousands of clones, with 85% to 90% as singletons. The source material was PBMCs or T cells enriched from blood (not recorded which). The receptors were sampled from a man in his late teens or twenties who had recovered from COVID-19. CDR3s include the opening cysteine and the closing phenylalanine or tryptophan. A D gene is named only where the DNA matches it firmly. Clone size is shown for a subset of rows, as once, few, many or a class of expanded clone.

-	TRBJ2-5	16	TRBV6-2/TRBV6-3	-	CASSWLPGGLQETQYF	TGTGCCAGCAGCTGGCTTCCCGGGGGACTCCAAGAGACCCAGTACTTC
-	TRBJ2-1	17	TRBV9	TRBD2	CASSGPAGLAGGPRRFF	TGTGCCAGCAGCGGCCCCGCGGGACTAGCGGGAGGGCCCCGTCGGTTCTTC
-	TRBJ2-1	13	TRBV24-1	TRBD1	CATGGRGGGEQFF	TGTGCCACCGGAGGTCGAGGGGGCGGAGAGCAGTTCTTC
-	TRBJ2-3	16	TRBV3-1/TRBV3-2	TRBD2	CASSQDLSGATDTQYF	TGTGCCAGCAGCCAAGATCTTAGCGGGGCCACAGATACGCAGTATTTT
-	TRBJ2-7	15	TRBV4-2	TRBD2	CASSQDLAGVDEQYF	TGTGCCAGCAGCCAAGATCTAGCGGGAGTAGACGAGCAGTACTTC
-	TRBJ2-5	16	TRBV7-6	-	CASSLAASTVQETQYF	TGTGCCAGCAGCTTAGCGGCGTCGACAGTCCAAGAGACCCAGTACTTC
-	TRBJ2-2	15	TRBV27	TRBD2	CASIEGGPGYGELFF	TGTGCCAGCATAGAGGGAGGGCCGGGGTACGGGGAGCTGTTTTTT
-	TRBJ1-2	14	TRBV9	-	CASSARQANYGYTF	TGTGCCAGCAGCGCCAGACAGGCTAACTATGGCTACACCTTC
few	TRBJ2-7	13	TRBV29-1	-	CSVLPDRSYEQYF	TGCAGCGTCCTACCGGACAGATCCTACGAGCAGTACTTC
once	TRBJ2-3	18	TRBV11-3	TRBD2	CASSSGLAGVVNPDTQYF	TGTGCCAGCAGCTCCGGACTAGCGGGAGTCGTCAATCCAGATACGCAGTATTTT
-	TRBJ2-1	14	TRBV18	-	CASSLRLQGNEQFF	TGTGCCAGCTCACTCCGATTACAGGGAAATGAGCAGTTCTTC
-	TRBJ2-1	14	TRBV6-1	-	CASSDEFTGNEQFF	TGTGCCAGCAGTGATGAGTTTACAGGCAATGAGCAGTTCTTC
-	TRBJ2-1	16	TRBV6-5	TRBD2	CASSYPSSGSYNEQFF	TGTGCCAGCAGTTACCCCTCTAGCGGCTCCTACAATGAGCAGTTCTTC
once	TRBJ2-5	13	TRBV6-5	-	CASRRSGQETQYF	TGTGCCAGCAGAAGGTCGGGACAAGAGACCCAGTACTTC
once	TRBJ1-5	15	TRBV18	-	CASSPGVEGSQPQHF	TGTGCCAGCTCACCAGGGGTGGAGGGGAGTCAGCCCCAGCATTTT
-	TRBJ1-2	15	TRBV7-2	-	CASSLGAGYGYGYTF	TGTGCCAGCAGCTTAGGGGCAGGGTATGGGTATGGCTACACCTTC
-	TRBJ1-2	15	TRBV3-1/TRBV3-2	TRBD1	CASSQSGTEPYGYTF	TGTGCCAGCAGCCAATCCGGGACAGAGCCGTATGGCTACACCTTC
-	TRBJ2-6	13	TRBV6-2/TRBV6-3	-	CASSTSGANVLTF	TGTGCCAGCAGTACTTCTGGGGCCAACGTCCTGACTTTC
-	TRBJ2-7	13	TRBV11-2	TRBD1	CASSLGTGGEQYF	TGTGCCAGCAGCCTAGGGACAGGGGGCGAGCAGTACTTC
-	TRBJ2-3	15	TRBV4-1	-	CASSQDREGSDTQYF	TGCGCCAGCAGCCAAGATCGCGAGGGATCAGATACGCAGTATTTT
-	TRBJ1-1	16	TRBV7-3	-	CASSLTPAGGNTEAFF	TGTGCCAGCAGCCTTACCCCGGCGGGGGGCAACACTGAAGCTTTCTTT
-	TRBJ2-7	13	TRBV28	TRBD1	CASSPGQGYEQYF	TGTGCCAGCAGTCCAGGACAGGGCTACGAGCAGTACTTC
-	TRBJ2-1	16	TRBV2	-	CASTQRGGRVRNEQFF	TGTGCCAGCACCCAAAGGGGCGGCAGGGTTCGGAATGAGCAGTTCTTC
once	TRBJ1-1	18	TRBV4-3	-	CASSQDRLSGGWNTEAFF	TGCGCCAGCAGCCAAGATCGTCTCTCGGGGGGGTGGAACACTGAAGCTTTCTTT
few	TRBJ2-3	13	TRBV12-3/TRBV12-4	TRBD2	CASSKAGADTQYF	TGTGCCAGCAGTAAAGCGGGAGCAGATACGCAGTATTTT
-	TRBJ1-1	14	TRBV3-1/TRBV3-2	-	CASSPDGKNTEAFF	TGTGCCAGCAGCCCAGACGGGAAGAACACTGAAGCTTTCTTT
-	TRBJ2-1	14	TRBV7-2	TRBD2	CASSLSGGAGEQFF	TGTGCCAGCAGCTTAAGCGGGGGGGCCGGGGAGCAGTTCTTC
-	TRBJ2-6	14	TRBV30	-	CAWSAGAGANVLTF	TGTGCCTGGAGCGCAGGGGCAGGGGCCAACGTCCTGACTTTC
-	TRBJ2-1	16	TRBV3-1/TRBV3-2	TRBD2	CASSQGLAGVGNEQFF	TGTGCCAGCAGCCAAGGGCTAGCGGGGGTGGGGAATGAGCAGTTCTTC
-	TRBJ2-7	14	TRBV6-5	TRBD1	CASRVRDRGYEQYF	TGTGCCAGCAGGGTCCGGGACAGGGGCTACGAGCAGTACTTC
-	TRBJ1-1	18	TRBV6-2/TRBV6-3	TRBD1	CASSPLGQDGAPGTEAFF	TGTGCCAGCAGTCCCCTTGGACAGGACGGAGCTCCAGGCACTGAAGCTTTCTTT
-	TRBJ1-5	18	TRBV21-1	-	CASSKARIRTYSNQPQHF	TGTGCCAGCAGCAAAGCCAGAATCCGCACATATAGCAATCAGCCCCAGCATTTT
-	TRBJ1-3	15	TRBV28	-	CASSGVDLSGNTIYF	TGTGCCAGCTCGGGAGTCGACCTTTCTGGAAACACCATATATTTT
-	TRBJ1-1	14	TRBV11-2	-	CASSLGGGNTEAFF	TGTGCCAGCAGCTTAGGGGGAGGGAACACTGAAGCTTTCTTT
-	TRBJ1-2	14	TRBV3-1/TRBV3-2	TRBD1	CASSSGTGGSGYTF	TGTGCCAGCAGCTCCGGGACAGGGGGCTCTGGCTACACCTTC
-	TRBJ2-5	11	TRBV2	TRBD2	CASRGEETQYF	TGTGCCAGCCGGGGGGAAGAGACCCAGTACTTC
-	TRBJ2-2	14	TRBV5-1	-	CASSFQGSTGELFF	TGCGCCAGCAGCTTTCAGGGTAGCACCGGGGAGCTGTTTTTT
-	TRBJ2-2	13	TRBV27	-	CASSLGGSGELFF	TGTGCCAGCAGTTTAGGGGGGTCCGGGGAGCTGTTTTTT
-	TRBJ2-1	14	TRBV3-1/TRBV3-2	TRBD2	CASSPGLARNEQFF	TGTGCCAGCAGTCCCGGACTAGCGCGTAATGAGCAGTTCTTC
-	TRBJ2-1	15	TRBV7-2	TRBD2	CASSPGGTIYNEQFF	TGTGCCAGCAGCCCAGGCGGGACTATCTACAATGAGCAGTTCTTC
few	TRBJ1-1	15	TRBV19	-	CASSIALTANTEAFF	TGTGCCAGTAGTATAGCCCTCACAGCGAACACTGAAGCTTTCTTT
-	TRBJ2-7	13	TRBV19	TRBD2	CASSPERGAEQYF	TGTGCCAGTAGTCCCGAGCGGGGGGCCGAGCAGTACTTC
once	TRBJ1-4	15	TRBV23-1	TRBD1	CASSQMDREGEKLFF	TGCGCCAGCAGTCAAATGGACAGGGAGGGCGAAAAACTGTTTTTT
-	TRBJ1-2	14	TRBV28	-	CASRPRGGADGYTF	TGTGCCAGCAGGCCGAGGGGGGGGGCGGATGGCTACACCTTC
-	TRBJ2-7	14	TRBV5-1	-	CASSLGGGFYEQYF	TGCGCCAGCAGCTTGGGTGGGGGCTTTTACGAGCAGTACTTC
-	TRBJ2-5	17	TRBV30	TRBD2	CAWRPQGLAGVEETQYF	TGTGCCTGGAGGCCCCAGGGACTAGCGGGAGTCGAGGAGACCCAGTACTTC
-	TRBJ1-1	15	TRBV6-6	TRBD1	CASSTDRAGITEAFF	TGTGCCAGCAGCACCGACAGGGCGGGGATCACTGAAGCTTTCTTT
-	TRBJ2-5	15	TRBV27	-	CASSLGAVYQETQYF	TGTGCCAGCAGTTTAGGGGCAGTGTACCAAGAGACCCAGTACTTC
-	TRBJ1-1	13	TRBV29-1	-	CSALAQANTEAFF	TGCAGCGCCTTGGCTCAGGCGAACACTGAAGCTTTCTTT
-	TRBJ2-4	16	TRBV6-2/TRBV6-3	TRBD2	CASSLPGLAGESIQYF	TGTGCCAGCAGTCTTCCTGGACTAGCGGGAGAGAGCATTCAGTACTTC
-	TRBJ2-1	14	TRBV2	TRBD1	CASSEETGDSEQFF	TGTGCCAGCAGTGAAGAGACAGGGGACAGTGAGCAGTTCTTC
once	TRBJ2-1	20	TRBV4-1	TRBD2	CASSQDSVLAGGRNYNEQFF	TGCGCCAGCAGCCAAGACTCGGTACTAGCGGGAGGCCGAAATTACAATGAGCAGTTCTTC
-	TRBJ2-7	13	TRBV29-1	-	CSVSLAGRYEQYF	TGCAGCGTGTCACTAGCAGGGCGCTACGAGCAGTACTTC
-	TRBJ1-1	13	TRBV7-9	-	CASRGEGSTEAFF	TGTGCCAGCAGGGGGGAGGGGTCAACTGAAGCTTTCTTT
-	TRBJ2-2	13	TRBV29-1	-	CSVLRTDTGELFF	TGCAGCGTTCTGAGGACAGACACCGGGGAGCTGTTTTTT
-	TRBJ2-7	15	TRBV24-1	TRBD1	CATSDPGQGPGEQYF	TGTGCCACCAGTGACCCGGGACAGGGGCCTGGTGAGCAGTACTTC
-	TRBJ1-1	13	TRBV18	-	CASSADRNTEAFF	TGTGCCAGCTCGGCGGACAGGAACACTGAAGCTTTCTTT
-	TRBJ2-3	15	TRBV18	-	CASSPQRLNTDTQYF	TGTGCCAGCTCACCACAGCGGCTGAACACAGATACGCAGTATTTT
-	TRBJ2-7	13	TRBV12-3/TRBV12-4	-	CASSLSSLNEQYF	TGTGCCAGCAGTTTGAGTAGCCTGAACGAGCAGTACTTC